The T cell receptor (beta chain) under discussion was sequenced for a study of shared clonotypes between healthy human individuals. As to this clone: Its cognate antigen is unknown.

Deep-level settings were used for running the assay. Evenly divided among several immunoSEQ plates was the genomic DNA of each subset. The method was immunoSEQ multiplex PCR; TCRdb's version includes in-frame clones alone and lacks a portion of them. The table lists about 1,800,000 clones, just under 95% of them singletons. Germline V CDR1 and CDR2: SGHNT, YYREEE (reference sequence). V was cut by 9 bases and J by 1 base, with 21 bases left in between. This CDR3 contains 16 residues. Whole-study results and caveats: On the whole, naive subsets had larger estimated richness than memory subsets had.

In the naive CD8 group, cells lacked CD45RO and were positively selected for CCR7, so terminally differentiated effector memory CD45RA+ cells were left out. Input material: naive CD8+ T cells sorted from blood. The gene calls are TRBV5-4 and TRBJ2-3, with D possibly being TRBD1 or TRBD2 (5 bases each). This receptor was taken from a man in his late teens or twenties in good health. The CDR3 here is CATGFPGGLGTDTQYF. CDR3 nucleotide sequence: TGTGCCACGGGATTTCCTGGGGGATTAGGCACAGATACGCAGTATTTT. The full variable domain, its missing parts supplied by reference TRBV5-4 and TRBJ2-3, is ETGVTQSPTHLIKTRGQQVTLRCSSQSGHNTVSWYQQALGQGPQFIFQYYREEENGRGNFPPRFSGLQFPNYSSELNVNALELDDSALYLCATGFPGGLGTDTQYFGPGTRLTVL.